The 13 T cell receptor beta chains in this list originate from one sample, sequenced in a study of cytomegalovirus exposure and HLA in healthy donors. With 60 Vbeta and 13 Jbeta primers, the PCR was carried out. Method: immunoSEQ multiplex PCR; TCRdb's copy keeps in-frame clones and lacks some. The sample totals 100,000 to 150,000 clones. Specimen: PBMCs. These receptors came from a man between 18 and 29 years old in good health and CMV-seronegative.

The chain joins TRBV10-3 to TRBJ2-3, with TRBD1 matching 9 bases. The junction had 9 bases not matched to a gene; V was cut back by 3 bases and J by 8 bases. This CDR3 comprises 15 residues. CDR1 is ENHRY, CDR2 SYGVKD, per germline. The CDR3 region has the DNA TGTGCCATCAGTGATTATACAGGGGGCGCGGGTACGCAGTATTTT. This gives the protein CAISDYTGGAGTQYF.

The chain uses TRBV18 and TRBJ2-7; D perhaps matches TRBD1 (6 bases). This CDR3 has 15 amino acids. CDR1 KGHSH and CDR2 LQKENI come from the germline V gene. V was cut by 3 bases and J by 2 bases, with 14 bases left in between. Written as DNA, the CDR3 is TGTGCCAGCTCACCGACAGGAGTAGTTCCCTACGAGCAGTACTTC. It yields the protein CASSPTGVVPYEQYF.

As concerns this clone: The identical CDR3 is also encoded by other nucleotide sequences in the sample. The chain has TRBV5-4 and TRBJ2-1; a possible D gene is TRBD2 (6 bases). Trimming removed 0 bases from V and 2 bases from J, with 12 bases in between. The CDR3 is 16 amino acids. Germline loops: CDR1 SGHNT, CDR2 YYREEE (reference sequence). The CDR3 is CASSLGGGGAYNEQFF. The CDR3 nucleotides are TGTGCCAGCAGCTTGGGGGGAGGCGGCGCCTACAATGAGCAGTTCTTC.

The chain carries TRBV25-1 and TRBJ2-5; D is possibly TRBD1 or TRBD2 (6 bases each). The J call may be wrong; the DNA end is better matched by TRBJ2-7. This CDR3 is built from 13 residues. Germline CDR1 is MGHDK and CDR2 is SYGVNS. The CDR3 region has the DNA TGTGCCAGCACTGAGGGGGGATCCTACGAGCAGTACTTC. It codes for CASTEGGSYEQYF.

The V call is TRBV29-1, the J call TRBJ1-6; 10 nucleotides agree with TRBD1. There are 14 residues in the CDR3. Unmatched junction bases numbered 8, after V lost 7 bases and J lost 8 bases. Germline V gene lookup returns CDR1 SQVTM and CDR2 ANQGSEA. In nucleotides, the CDR3 is TGCAGCGCACGTGCCGGGACAGGGGATTCACCCCTCCACTTT. It yields the protein CSARAGTGDSPLHF.

The genes are TRBV7-8 and TRBJ2-7, with 9 positions matching TRBD1. The germline V gene has CDR1 SGHVS and CDR2 FQNEAQ. Trimming removed 2 bases from V and 3 bases from J; junction bases left unmatched: 5. The CDR3 sequence is 15 residues long. The CDR3 DNA follows: TGTGCCAGCAGCTTAACCGGGACAGGGATCTACGAGCAGTACTTC. Translating gives CASSLTGTGIYEQYF.

This chain connects TRBV4-3 to TRBJ1-6; possible D gene TRBD1, 5 bases. CDR3 length: 18 amino acids. Trimming cost V 3 bases and J 0 bases, with 15 bases left between them. Germline lookup yields CDR1 LGHNA and CDR2 YSLEER. For the CDR3, the DNA is TGCGCCAGCAGCCATACAAGGCAGGGAGGCTCCTATAATTCACCCCTCCACTTT. It is translated as CASSHTRQGGSYNSPLHF.

The V and J genes are TRBV28 and TRBJ1-2, with no clear D. The CDR3 has 15 residues. Germline lookup yields CDR1 MDHEN and CDR2 SYDVKM. The ends were cut back, 6 bases at V and 8 bases at J, with 22 bases in the middle. The CDR3 DNA sequence: TGTGCCAGCAGGCGGAAACCGCCGGACGGAGGGGGCTACACCTTC. This encodes CASRRKPPDGGGYTF.

The rearrangement uses TRBV19 and TRBJ2-7; perhaps TRBD2 as D (5 bases). Trimming took off 3 bases at V and 6 bases at J, with 12 bases between the two ends. The CDR3 has 13 amino acids. Germline V gene data show CDR1 as LNHDA and CDR2 as SQIVND (reference sequence). Written as DNA, the CDR3 is TGTGCCAGTAGTATGGGAGCTTTCTCCGAGCAGTACTTC. It is translated as CASSMGAFSEQYF.

This rearrangement joins TRBV10-3 to TRBJ2-6; D is undetermined. This CDR3 contains 16 residues. The germline V gene encodes CDR1 ENHRY and CDR2 SYGVKD. V was cut by 0 bases and J by 2 bases, with 8 bases left in between. In nucleotides, the CDR3 is TGTGCCATCAGTGAGTCGATTGGAGCTGGGGCCAACGTCCTGACTTTC. Translation gives CAISESIGAGANVLTF.

The chain recombines TRBV11-2 with TRBJ1-1; 8 bases match TRBD1. The CDR3 contains 15 residues. Per germline, CDR1 SGHAT and CDR2 FQNNGV. Trimming cost V 5 bases and J 2 bases; bases outside gene matches: 7. This CDR3 reads CASSLQGGINTEAFF. The CDR3 DNA reads TGTGCCAGCAGCCTACAGGGGGGGATCAACACTGAAGCTTTCTTT. Using reference TRBV11-2 and TRBJ1-1 for the parts outside the CDR3, the full variable domain is EAGVAQSPRYKIIEKRQSVAFWCNPISGHATLYWYQQILGQGPKLLIQFQNNGVVDDSQLPKDRFSAERLKGVDSTLKIQPAKLEDSAVYLCASSLQGGINTEAFFGQGTRLTVV.

This chain joins TRBV28 and TRBJ1-6; TRBD1 agrees at 7 bases. The V and J ends lost 6 bases and 8 bases, in that order; junction bases with no gene match: 10. CDR3 length equals 15 residues. Germline loops: CDR1 MDHEN, CDR2 SYDVKM. CDR3 residues: CASRGTGEGHSPLHF. DNA for the CDR3: TGTGCCAGCAGGGGAACAGGGGAAGGTCATTCACCCCTCCACTTT.

The gene calls are TRBV7-2 and TRBJ2-7; TRBD1 matches 7 bases. From germline, CDR1 is SGHTA and CDR2 FQGNSA. V lost 1 base, J lost 5 bases, and 17 bases stayed unmatched. The CDR3 extends over 18 amino acids. The CDR3 DNA reads TGTGCCAGCAGCTTAGTGAGATTACCGGGACAGCCCGTCGACGAGCAGTACTTC. Its translation is CASSLVRLPGQPVDEQYF.